This T cell receptor (beta chain) was obtained from a study of metastatic and nonmetastatic thyroid tumors (dated by TCRdb to the early 2020s). For context, the study as a whole: Repertoires from peripheral blood and from tumor or nodule tissue samples of malignant and benign thyroid patients were compared.

With regard to this clone: The specificity of this receptor is unknown. A much larger clone differs by one base, so this may be a read error. Other DNA sequences in this sample translate to the same CDR3.

Receptors were amplified or captured by PCR. The sequencing machine was an Illumina HiSeq 4000. The TCR beta-chain CDR3 region of each patient was profiled by high-throughput sequencing. As for how the authors treated the data: CDR3 differences across clinicopathological groups were used to build a classifier for discriminating distant-metastatic papillary thyroid cancer patients. The Shannon index was used to assess repertoire diversity, and the Morisita-Horn index was used to assess tumor-blood repertoire similarity. TCRdb took the public reads, trimmed them with fastp at Q25, ran MiXCR for clone calling and kept in-frame beta chains. For this entry, the V and J calls and clone size follow TCRdb and not the study's own pipeline. This sample lists about 92,000 clones; just under 15% were detected once. The ten most abundant clones make up 3.6% of the sample. None of the patients had been given any treatment before thyroid surgery. The study retrospectively analysed patient clinical samples collected from the early 2010s to the late 2010s using T-cell receptor beta sequencing.

Results and caveats for the whole study, not just this receptor: In both blood and tumor samples, malignant tumors were reported to have significantly higher TCR beta diversity than benign nodules.

The sequencing input was blood. This receptor was taken from a female donor with papillary thyroid cancer or a benign thyroid nodule (not recorded which). Some clones in this sample may be carry-over from other donors' samples.

The nucleotide sequence reads TGTGCCATCAGTGCTGGACTAGCGGGGGGGCGAAGCACAGGTACGCAGTATTTT. Protein translation: CAISAGLAGGRSTGTQYF. The chain was built from TRBV10-3 and TRBJ2-3, and 15 bases in between align with TRBD2. The CDR3 starts with the cysteine, ends with the phenylalanine, and has 18 residues. Just the 54-base CDR3 DNA is kept, in frame starting at base 1. The germline V gene yields ENHRY for CDR1 and SYGVKD for CDR2.